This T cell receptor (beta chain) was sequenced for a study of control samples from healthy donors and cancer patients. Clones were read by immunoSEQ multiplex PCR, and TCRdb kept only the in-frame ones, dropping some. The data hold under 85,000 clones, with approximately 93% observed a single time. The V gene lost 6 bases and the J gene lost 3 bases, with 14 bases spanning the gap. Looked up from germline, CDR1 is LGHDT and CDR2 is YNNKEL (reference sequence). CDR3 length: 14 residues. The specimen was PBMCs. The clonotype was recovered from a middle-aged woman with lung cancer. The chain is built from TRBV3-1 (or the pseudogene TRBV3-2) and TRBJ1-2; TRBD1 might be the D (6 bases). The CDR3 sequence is CASRPGGGYYGYTF. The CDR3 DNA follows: TGTGCCAGCAGGCCCGGGGGGGGCTACTATGGCTACACCTTC.